This TCR beta chain is drawn from a study of blood T cell repertoires in COVID-19. For the study at large: Sites in the United States, Italy and Spain provided acute and convalescent COVID-19 samples. Sources were T cells, B-cell-depleted T cells, or PBMCs; the material itself was cDNA or gDNA.

CDR1 SEHNR and CDR2 FQNEAQ come from the germline V gene (reference sequence). The length of the CDR3 is 18 residues. Trimming left V 5 bases short and J 2 bases short, with 24 bases between. Methods used by the authors: Amplification of reference gene primers provided the estimated nucleated cell counts. Only in-frame clones appear in the TCRdb table, and some are missing; sequencing was by immunoSEQ multiplex PCR. V and J calls and clone size are copied from that table; D and trimming were computed from the DNA. The repertoire includes tens of thousands of clones, around 80% of them detected once, and around 27% sits in the top ten.

This chain uses TRBV7-9 with TRBJ2-5; a weak D match, TRBD1 (7 bases). The sequenced sample was peripheral blood. This sequence was found in a man aged 55-75 years with active or convalescent COVID-19. DNA for the CDR3: TGTGCCAGCAGCCGAGAGTTTTTGGGGGGACAGACTCAAGAGACCCAGTACTTC. Translating gives CASSREFLGGQTQETQYF.